This T cell receptor (beta chain) was retrieved from a study of blood T cell repertoires in COVID-19. Study-wide context: The United States, Italy and Spain supplied acute and convalescent COVID-19 samples.

Germline lookup yields CDR1 SQVTM and CDR2 ANQGSEA. Losses at the gene ends were 4 bases for V and 5 bases for J; bases not matched to a gene: 10. The CDR3 has 15 residues. How the authors handled the data: By means of reference gene primer amplification, nucleated cell counts were estimated. Here immunoSEQ multiplex PCR was the method, and the copy in TCRdb shows in-frame clones only, minus some. For V, J and clone size, that table is used; D and trimming come from the DNA. The table records 350,000 or so clones, 87% of them present only once. Membership in each cohort depended on participant-reported clinical history. Either two negative PCRs, clearance, or symptom resolution qualified Cohort 3 donors as recovered.

The V and J genes are TRBV29-1 and TRBJ2-1; 8 positions match TRBD2. The TCR comes from a woman under 40 who had recovered from COVID-19. Sequencing used PBMCs or T cells enriched from blood (not recorded which). The CDR3: CSVVGQAGGDNEQFF. The CDR3 nucleotides read TGCAGCGTTGTCGGGCAGGCGGGGGGCGACAATGAGCAGTTCTTC.